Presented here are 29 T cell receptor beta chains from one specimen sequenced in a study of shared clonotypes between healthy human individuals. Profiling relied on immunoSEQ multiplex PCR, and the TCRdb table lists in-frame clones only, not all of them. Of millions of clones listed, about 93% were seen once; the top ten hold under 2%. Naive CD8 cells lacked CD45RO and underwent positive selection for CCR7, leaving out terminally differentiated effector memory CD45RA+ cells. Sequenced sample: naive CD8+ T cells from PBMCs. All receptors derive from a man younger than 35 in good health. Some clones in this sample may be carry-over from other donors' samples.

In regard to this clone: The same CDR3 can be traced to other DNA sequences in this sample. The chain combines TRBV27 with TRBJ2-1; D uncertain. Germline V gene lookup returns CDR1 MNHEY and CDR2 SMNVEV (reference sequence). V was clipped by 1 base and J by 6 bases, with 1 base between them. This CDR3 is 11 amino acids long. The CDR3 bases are TGTGCCAGCAGTTTATTCAATGAGCAGTTCTTC. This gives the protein CASSLFNEQFF.

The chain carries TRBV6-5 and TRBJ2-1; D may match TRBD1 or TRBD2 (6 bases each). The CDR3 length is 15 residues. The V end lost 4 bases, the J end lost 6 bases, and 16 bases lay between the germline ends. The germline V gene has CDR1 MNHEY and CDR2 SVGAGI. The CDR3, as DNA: TGTGCCAGCAGTTCCTTTTGGGGGGCGAGCAATGAGCAGTTCTTC. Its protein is CASSSFWGASNEQFF.

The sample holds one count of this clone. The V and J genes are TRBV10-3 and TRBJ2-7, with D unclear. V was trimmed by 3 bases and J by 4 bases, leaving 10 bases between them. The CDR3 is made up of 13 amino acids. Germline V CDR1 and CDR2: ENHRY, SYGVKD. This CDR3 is CAISDPPTYEQYF. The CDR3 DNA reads TGTGCCATCAGTGATCCCCCGACGTACGAGCAGTACTTC.

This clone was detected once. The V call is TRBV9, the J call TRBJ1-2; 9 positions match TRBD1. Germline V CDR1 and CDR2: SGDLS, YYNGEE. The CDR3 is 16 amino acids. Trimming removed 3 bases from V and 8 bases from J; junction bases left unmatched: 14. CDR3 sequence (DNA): TGTGCCAGCAGCGCCACGGAGAGGGGGACAGGGCTAGGCTACACCTTC. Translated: CASSATERGTGLGYTF.

CDR3 protein: CASSSGASTYEQYF. CDR3 nucleotide sequence: TGTGCCAGCAGCTCAGGGGCTTCTACCTACGAGCAGTACTTC. The J gene is TRBJ2-7, the V gene TRBV5-8; tentatively, D is TRBD1 (6 bases). V lost 3 bases and J 2 bases, leaving 12 bases between the germline ends. Germline-derived CDR1 and CDR2 are SGHTS and YDEGEE. There are 14 residues in the CDR3.

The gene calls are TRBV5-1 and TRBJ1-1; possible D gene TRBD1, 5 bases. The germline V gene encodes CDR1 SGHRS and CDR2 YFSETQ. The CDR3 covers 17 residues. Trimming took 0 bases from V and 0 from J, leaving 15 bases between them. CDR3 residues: CASSLVPFSTVNTEAFF. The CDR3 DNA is TGCGCCAGCAGCTTGGTTCCCTTTTCGACAGTGAACACTGAAGCTTTCTTT.

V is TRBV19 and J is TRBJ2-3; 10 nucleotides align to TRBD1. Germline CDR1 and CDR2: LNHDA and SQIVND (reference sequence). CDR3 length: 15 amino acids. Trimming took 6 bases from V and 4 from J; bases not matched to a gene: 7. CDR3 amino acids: CASRPGQGFPDTQYF. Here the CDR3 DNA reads TGTGCCAGTAGACCGGGACAGGGGTTTCCAGATACGCAGTATTTT.

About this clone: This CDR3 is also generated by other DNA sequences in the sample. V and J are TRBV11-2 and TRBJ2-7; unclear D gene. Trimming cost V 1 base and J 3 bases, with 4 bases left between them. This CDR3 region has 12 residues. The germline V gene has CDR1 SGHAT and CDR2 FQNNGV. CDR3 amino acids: CASSLGFYEQYF. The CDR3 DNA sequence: TGTGCCAGCAGCTTAGGGTTCTACGAGCAGTACTTC.

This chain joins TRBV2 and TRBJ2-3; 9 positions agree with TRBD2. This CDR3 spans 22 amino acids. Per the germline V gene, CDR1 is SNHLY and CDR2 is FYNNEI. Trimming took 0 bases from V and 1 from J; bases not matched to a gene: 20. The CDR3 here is CASSEAGRTAGGPSKRTDTQYF. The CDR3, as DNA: TGTGCCAGCAGTGAAGCGGGTCGAACTGCGGGAGGGCCCTCAAAACGCACAGATACGCAGTATTTT.

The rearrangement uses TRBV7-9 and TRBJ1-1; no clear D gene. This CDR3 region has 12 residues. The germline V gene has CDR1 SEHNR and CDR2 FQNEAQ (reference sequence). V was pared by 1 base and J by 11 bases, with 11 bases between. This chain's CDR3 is CASSLDRHDAFF. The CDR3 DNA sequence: TGTGCCAGCAGCTTAGATAGGCACGACGCTTTCTTT.

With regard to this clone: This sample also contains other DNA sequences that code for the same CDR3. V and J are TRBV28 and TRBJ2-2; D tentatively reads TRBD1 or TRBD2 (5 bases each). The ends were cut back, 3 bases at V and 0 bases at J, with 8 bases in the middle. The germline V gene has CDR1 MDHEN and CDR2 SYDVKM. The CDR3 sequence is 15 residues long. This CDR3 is CASSFGGPNTGELFF. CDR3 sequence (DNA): TGTGCCAGCAGTTTTGGGGGACCGAACACCGGGGAGCTGTTTTTT.

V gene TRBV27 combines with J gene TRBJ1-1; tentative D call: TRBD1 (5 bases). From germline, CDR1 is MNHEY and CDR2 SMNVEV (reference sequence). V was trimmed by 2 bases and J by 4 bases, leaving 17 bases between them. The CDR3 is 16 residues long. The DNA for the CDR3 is TGTGCCAGCAGTTTACTAGTCAGGGCGGGGATCACTGAAGCTTTCTTT. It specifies CASSLLVRAGITEAFF.

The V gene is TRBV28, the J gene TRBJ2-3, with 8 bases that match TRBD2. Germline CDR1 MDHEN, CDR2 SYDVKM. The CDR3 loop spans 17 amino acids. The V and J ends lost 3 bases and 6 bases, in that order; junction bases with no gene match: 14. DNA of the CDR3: TGTGCCAGCAGTTTTGCTAGCGGGCTACGCACAGGGGATACGCAGTATTTT. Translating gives CASSFASGLRTGDTQYF.

The CDR3, as DNA: TGTGCCAGCAGGGCAGGGAGTAGTTACATTCAGTACTTC. Amino acid sequence: CASRAGSSYIQYF. The V call is TRBV6-4, the J call TRBJ2-4, with D perhaps TRBD1 or TRBD2 (5 bases each). V dropped 6 bases and J dropped 8 bases, with 14 bases sitting between them. The CDR3 totals 13 residues. CDR1 is MRHNA and CDR2 is SNTAGT in the germline V gene.

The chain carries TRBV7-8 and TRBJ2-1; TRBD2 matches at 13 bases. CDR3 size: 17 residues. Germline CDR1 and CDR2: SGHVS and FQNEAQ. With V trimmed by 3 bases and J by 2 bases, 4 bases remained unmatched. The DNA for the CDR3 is TGTGCCAGCAGCTTTAGACTAGCGGGAGGTCCCTACAATGAGCAGTTCTTC. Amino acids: CASSFRLAGGPYNEQFF.

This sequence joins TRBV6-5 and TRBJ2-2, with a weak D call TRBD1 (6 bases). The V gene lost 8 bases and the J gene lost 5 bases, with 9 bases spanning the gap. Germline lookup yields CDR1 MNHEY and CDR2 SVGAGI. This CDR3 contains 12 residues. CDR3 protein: CASQGGTGELFF. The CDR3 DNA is TGTGCCAGCCAAGGGGGAACCGGGGAGCTGTTTTTT.

This chain's CDR3 is CASSSGTNTEAFF. The CDR3 DNA reads as TGTGCCAGTAGTTCCGGGACGAACACTGAAGCTTTCTTT. The J gene is TRBJ1-1, the V gene TRBV19, with D tentatively TRBD1 (5 bases). With 5 bases removed from V and 1 base from J, the gap between germline ends came to 8 bases. Germline loops: CDR1 LNHDA, CDR2 SQIVND (reference sequence). The CDR3 is 13 amino acids.

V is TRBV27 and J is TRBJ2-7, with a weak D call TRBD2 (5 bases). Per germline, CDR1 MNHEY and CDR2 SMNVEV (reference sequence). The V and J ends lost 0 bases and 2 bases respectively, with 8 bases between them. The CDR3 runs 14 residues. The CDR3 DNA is TGTGCCAGCAGTTTATCCGGGATCCCCTACGAGCAGTACTTC. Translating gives CASSLSGIPYEQYF.

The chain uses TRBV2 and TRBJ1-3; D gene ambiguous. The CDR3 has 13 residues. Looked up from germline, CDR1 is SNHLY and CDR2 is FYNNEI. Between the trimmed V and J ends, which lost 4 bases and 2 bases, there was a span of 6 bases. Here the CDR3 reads CASSVWTGNTIYF. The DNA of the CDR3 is TGTGCCAGCAGTGTATGGACTGGAAACACCATATATTTT.

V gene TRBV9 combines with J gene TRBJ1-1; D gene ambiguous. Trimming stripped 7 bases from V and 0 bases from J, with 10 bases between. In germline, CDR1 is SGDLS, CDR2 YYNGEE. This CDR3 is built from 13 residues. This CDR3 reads CASGVSVNTEAFF. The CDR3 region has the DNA TGTGCCAGCGGGGTGTCGGTGAACACTGAAGCTTTCTTT.

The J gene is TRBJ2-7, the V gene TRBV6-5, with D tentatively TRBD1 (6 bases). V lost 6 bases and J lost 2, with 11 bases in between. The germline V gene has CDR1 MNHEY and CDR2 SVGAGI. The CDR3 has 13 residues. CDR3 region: CASSGTTPYEQYF. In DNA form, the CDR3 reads TGTGCCAGCAGCGGGACAACCCCCTACGAGCAGTACTTC.

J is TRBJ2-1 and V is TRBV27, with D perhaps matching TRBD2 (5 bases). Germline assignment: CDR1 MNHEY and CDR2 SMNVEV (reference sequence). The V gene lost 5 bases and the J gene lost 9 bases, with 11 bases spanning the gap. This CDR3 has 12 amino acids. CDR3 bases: TGTGCCAGCAGTCCCAGAGGGAGTGAGCAGTTCTTC. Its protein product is CASSPRGSEQFF.

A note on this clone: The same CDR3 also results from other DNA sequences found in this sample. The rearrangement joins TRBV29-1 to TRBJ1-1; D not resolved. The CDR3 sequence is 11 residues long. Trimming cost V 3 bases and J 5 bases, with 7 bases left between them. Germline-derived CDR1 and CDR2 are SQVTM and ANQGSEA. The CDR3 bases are TGCAGCGTTGACGGAGGGACTGAAGCTTTCTTT. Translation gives CSVDGGTEAFF.

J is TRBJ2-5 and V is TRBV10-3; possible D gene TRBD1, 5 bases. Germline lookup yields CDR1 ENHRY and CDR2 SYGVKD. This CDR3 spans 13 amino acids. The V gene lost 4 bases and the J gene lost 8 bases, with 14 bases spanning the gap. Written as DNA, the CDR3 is TGTGCCATCAGTGTGGGGCCTCAGGGTACCCAGTACTTC. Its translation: CAISVGPQGTQYF.

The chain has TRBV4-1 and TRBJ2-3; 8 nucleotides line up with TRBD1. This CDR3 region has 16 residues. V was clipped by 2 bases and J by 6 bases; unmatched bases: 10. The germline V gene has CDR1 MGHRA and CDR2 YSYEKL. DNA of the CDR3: TGCGCCAGCAGCCAACCAGGACAGGGTGTCTATGATACGCAGTATTTT. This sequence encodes CASSQPGQGVYDTQYF.

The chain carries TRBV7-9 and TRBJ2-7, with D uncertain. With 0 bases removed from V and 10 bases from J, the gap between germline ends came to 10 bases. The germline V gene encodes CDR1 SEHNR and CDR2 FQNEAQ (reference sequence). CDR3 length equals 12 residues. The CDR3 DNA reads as TGTGCCAGCAGCTTAGCTACGGAAGTACAGTACTTC. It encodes CASSLATEVQYF.

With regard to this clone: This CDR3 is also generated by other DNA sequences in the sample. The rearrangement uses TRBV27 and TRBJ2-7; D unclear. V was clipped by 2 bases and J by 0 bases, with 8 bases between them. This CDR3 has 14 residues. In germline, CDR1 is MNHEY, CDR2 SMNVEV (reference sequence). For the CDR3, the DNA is TGTGCCAGCAGTTTACTCCCGGACTCCTACGAGCAGTACTTC. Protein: CASSLLPDSYEQYF.

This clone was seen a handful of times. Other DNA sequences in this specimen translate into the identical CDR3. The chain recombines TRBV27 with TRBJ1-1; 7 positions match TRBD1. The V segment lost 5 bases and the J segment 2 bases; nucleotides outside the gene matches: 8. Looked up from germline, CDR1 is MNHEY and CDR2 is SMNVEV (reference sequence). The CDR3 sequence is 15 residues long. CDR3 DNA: TGTGCCAGCAGTCTAACCGGGACAGCTAACACTGAAGCTTTCTTT. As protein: CASSLTGTANTEAFF.

The CDR3 reads CASSRGPDRAYEQYF. CDR3 nucleotides: TGTGCCAGCAGCCGGGGTCCGGACAGAGCCTACGAGCAGTACTTC. The V and J genes are TRBV7-2 and TRBJ2-7; D is possibly TRBD1 (6 bases). Trimming removed 5 bases from V and 2 bases from J, with 16 bases in between. CDR1 SGHTA and CDR2 FQGNSA come from the germline V gene. The CDR3 has 15 amino acids.